What follows is one TCR beta chain and its context. The sample is drawn from a study of blood T cell repertoires in COVID-19. Study-level information: Material from acute and convalescent COVID-19 was sourced from the United States, Italy and Spain. In each case, the material was cDNA or gDNA derived from T cells, B-cell-depleted T cells, or PBMCs.

Original handling: Estimates of nucleated cell counts were drawn from the amplification of reference gene primers. The table came from immunoSEQ multiplex PCR; TCRdb's copy has only in-frame clones and leaves some out. V, J and clone size are those of that table, while D and trimming were read from the DNA. Here the sample spans about 330,000 clones, 87% being singletons. The length of the CDR3 is 13 residues. Trimming cost V 5 bases and J 3 bases, with 11 bases left between them. Across 20 to 25 US areas, participants ranged in age from about 18 to 90 years. The V and J genes are TRBV12-3 or TRBV12-4 and TRBJ2-7; D gene ambiguous. The origin of this receptor is a woman aged 25-40 years who had recovered from COVID-19. Sample: PBMCs or T cells enriched from blood (not recorded which). For the CDR3, the DNA is TGTGCCAGCAGTCCCGACATCTTCTACGAGCAGTACTTC. As protein: CASSPDIFYEQYF.